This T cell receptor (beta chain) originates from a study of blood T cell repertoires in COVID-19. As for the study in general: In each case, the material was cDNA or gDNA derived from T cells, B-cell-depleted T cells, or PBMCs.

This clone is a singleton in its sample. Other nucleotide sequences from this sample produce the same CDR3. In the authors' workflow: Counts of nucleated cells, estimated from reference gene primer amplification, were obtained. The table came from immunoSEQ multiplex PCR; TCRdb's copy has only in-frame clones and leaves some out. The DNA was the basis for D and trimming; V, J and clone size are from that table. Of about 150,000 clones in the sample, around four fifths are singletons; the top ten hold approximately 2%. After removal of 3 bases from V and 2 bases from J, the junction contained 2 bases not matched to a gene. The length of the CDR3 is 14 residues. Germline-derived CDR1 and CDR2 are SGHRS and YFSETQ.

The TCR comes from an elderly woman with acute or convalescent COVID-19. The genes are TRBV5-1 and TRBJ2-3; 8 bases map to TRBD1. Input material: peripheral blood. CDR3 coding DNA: TGCGCCAGCAGCTCGGACAGGGACACAGATACGCAGTATTTT. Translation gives CASSSDRDTDTQYF. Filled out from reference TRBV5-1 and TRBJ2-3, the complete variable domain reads KAGVTQTPRYLIKTRGQQVTLSCSPISGHRSVSWYQQTPGQGLQFLFEYFSETQRNKGNFPGRFSGRQFSNSRSEMNVSTLELGDSALYLCASSSDRDTDTQYFGPGTRLTVL.